Below, 27 T cell receptor beta chains from the same sample are listed, as sequenced in a study of identical twins (TCRdb year 2016). Library preparation used 5' RACE. TCRdb records Illumina HiSeq 2000 as the sequencer. TCRdb reprocessing: public reads trimmed at Q25 with fastp, clones called with MiXCR, in-frame beta chains kept. Identical CDR3 proteins give one entry, which carries the most common genes and DNA. In this sample the table shows about 240,000 distinct CDR3 sequences, about 13% of which occur a single time. The leading ten clones occupy 3.5% to 5% of the sample. These sequences were also reported in another study, on yellow fever vaccine responses in identical twins.

The source material was memory (CD45RO+) T cells sorted from blood. What the cell subset or site label conveys for this sample: CD45RO+ enriched T cells. The receptors were gathered from a woman aged 18-30 years in good health.

This clonotype was picked up many times. The V call is TRBV29-1, the J call TRBJ1-2; D might be TRBD1 (5 bases). Germline lookup yields CDR1 SQVTM and CDR2 ANQGSEA. The ends were cut back, 4 bases at V and 2 bases at J, with 14 bases in the middle. CDR3 length equals 14 residues. As DNA, the CDR3 is TGCAGCGTTGGTCAGGAAAAGGGGAACTATGGCTACACCTTC. As protein: CSVGQEKGNYGYTF. Filled out from reference TRBV29-1 and TRBJ1-2, the complete variable domain reads SAVISQKPSRDICQRGTSLTIQCQVDSQVTMMFWYRQQPGQSLTLIATANQGSEATYESGFVIDKFPISRPNLTFSTLTVSNMSPEDSSIYLCSVGQEKGNYGYTFGSGTRLTVV.

This chain links TRBV7-9 with TRBJ2-3, with D uncertain. Trimming cost V 6 bases and J 3 bases, with 10 bases left between them. The CDR3 covers 13 residues. In germline, CDR1 is SEHNR, CDR2 FQNEAQ (reference sequence). The CDR3 here is CASRGKRTDTQYF. CDR3 DNA: TGTGCCAGCAGGGGGAAAAGAACAGATACGCAGTATTTT.

This clonotype came up a few times. The rearrangement joins TRBV20-1 to TRBJ2-1; 7 bases are shared with TRBD2. CDR1 and CDR2 (germline): DFQATT, SNEGSKA (reference sequence). J gave up 8 bases and V 3 bases, and 1 base lay outside the gene matches. CDR3 length: 11 residues. CDR3 nucleotide sequence: TGCAGTGCTAGCCTAGCGGATGAGCAGTTCTTC. Amino acids: CSASLADEQFF.

The chain joins TRBV12-3 or TRBV12-4 to TRBJ2-4; maybe TRBD2 (5 bases). V was trimmed by 5 bases and J by 7 bases, leaving 15 bases between them. This CDR3 has 14 residues. The CDR3, as DNA: TGTGCCAGCAGTCTATGGGGTCCGGGGAACATTCAGTACTTC. Its translation: CASSLWGPGNIQYF.

The J gene is TRBJ2-5, the V gene TRBV10-3; 7 positions agree with TRBD1. The CDR3 has 14 residues. CDR1 is ENHRY, CDR2 SYGVKD, per germline. V was clipped by 10 bases and J by 2 bases; unmatched bases: 10. The CDR3 DNA is TGTGCCACCGGCGAACCGGGACAGCAAGAGACCCAGTACTTC. It encodes CATGEPGQQETQYF.

This clonotype was counted a few times. V is TRBV7-2 and J is TRBJ2-3, with D possibly TRBD2 on 7 matching bases. CDR1 is SGHTA and CDR2 is FQGNSA in the germline V gene. The CDR3 sequence is 17 residues long. V lost 2 bases to trimming and J lost 1 base, with 16 bases between them. CDR3 residues: CASSLNSRGARTDTQYF. CDR3 sequence (DNA): TGTGCCAGCAGCTTAAATTCCCGGGGGGCGCGCACAGATACGCAGTATTTT.

V is TRBV9 and J is TRBJ1-2; TRBD1 aligns across 8 bases. The V gene's germline CDR1 is SGDLS and CDR2 YYNGEE. V was clipped by 0 bases and J by 1 base; unmatched bases: 2. This CDR3 has 15 residues. CDR3 in DNA: TGTGCCAGCAGCGTAGCAGGGGGCGATAACTATGGCTACACCTTC. This gives the protein CASSVAGGDNYGYTF.

The chain couples TRBV7-3 to TRBJ2-3, with D perhaps assigned TRBD1 or TRBD2 (5 bases each). Deletions cut 8 bases from V and 3 bases from J, with 6 bases between. This CDR3 spans 11 amino acids. CDR1 and CDR2 (germline): SGHTA, FQGTGA. Written as DNA, the CDR3 is TGTGCCAGCGGGGGTACAGATACGCAGTATTTT. This translates into CASGGTDTQYF.

This clonotype was observed a handful of times. The CDR3 DNA is TGCAGTGCTAGAGTACGCGGGGGGGCCGCCAGAGGGGAGCTGTTTTTT. Translating gives CSARVRGGAARGELFF. The rearrangement uses TRBV20-1 and TRBJ2-2; TRBD2 matches 9 bases. This CDR3 is built from 16 residues. With 1 base clipped from V and 8 bases from J, the junction kept 11 bases outside the gene matches. Germline V gene data show CDR1 as DFQATT and CDR2 as SNEGSKA (reference sequence).

This clonotype was seen many times. J is TRBJ2-7 and V is TRBV29-1; 9 nucleotides match TRBD2. The V gene's germline CDR1 is SQVTM and CDR2 ANQGSEA. V lost 6 bases and J lost 7; bases outside the gene matches: 13. This CDR3 is built from 14 residues. The CDR3 is CSVVRLAASTEQYF. Written as DNA, the CDR3 is TGCAGCGTCGTTAGACTAGCGGCCTCTACGGAGCAGTACTTC.

This clonotype was picked up many times. This rearrangement joins TRBV5-1 to TRBJ2-1; TRBD1 aligns across 8 bases. The CDR3 has 15 amino acids. The trim removed 0 bases at V and 7 bases at J, leaving 6 bases unmatched. Germline lookup yields CDR1 SGHRS and CDR2 YFSETQ. CDR3 in DNA: TGCGCCAGCAGCTTGGAAGGACAGGGTAGTAATGAGCAGTTCTTC. As protein: CASSLEGQGSNEQFF.

Only a few counts were recorded for this clonotype. The chain combines TRBV28 with TRBJ1-1; maybe TRBD1 (6 bases). This CDR3 comprises 14 residues. CDR1 is MDHEN and CDR2 is SYDVKM in the germline V gene. V was trimmed by 5 bases and J by 9 bases, leaving 19 bases between them. The CDR3 reads CASSSGTPAQKAFF. For the CDR3, the DNA is TGTGCCAGCAGTAGTGGGACACCCGCTCAAAAAGCTTTCTTT.

This clonotype has a handful of counts. The genes are TRBV5-5 and TRBJ2-7, with D possibly being TRBD2 (5 bases). V lost 6 bases and J 3 bases, leaving 19 bases between the germline ends. CDR3 length: 15 amino acids. CDR1 SGHKS and CDR2 YYEKEE come from the germline V gene (reference sequence). The CDR3 reads CASTVRVLTFYEQYF. The CDR3 nucleotides read TGTGCCAGCACCGTGAGGGTCCTTACCTTCTACGAGCAGTACTTC.

This clonotype was detected only a few times. The rearrangement links TRBV3-1 to TRBJ2-7, with 8 bases lining up with TRBD1. The CDR3 spans 14 residues. V shed 3 bases, J shed 0 bases, and the junction held 1 base outside the gene matches. The germline V gene encodes CDR1 LGHDT and CDR2 YNNKEL (reference sequence). The CDR3 nucleotides are TGTGCCAGCAGCCATACAGGGGGCTCCTACGAGCAGTACTTC. Protein sequence: CASSHTGGSYEQYF.

This clonotype was observed a handful of times. This chain links TRBV15 with TRBJ2-3, with TRBD2 matching over 11 bases. The CDR3 loop spans 18 amino acids. V shed 1 base, J shed 8 bases, and the junction held 14 bases outside the gene matches. Germline loops: CDR1 LNHNV, CDR2 YYDKDF (reference sequence). The CDR3 sequence is CATSRVFRLAGTQGTQYF. CDR3 DNA: TGTGCCACCAGCAGAGTTTTCCGACTAGCGGGGACCCAGGGTACGCAGTATTTT.

At least ten counts were recorded for this clonotype. The V and J genes are TRBV7-2 and TRBJ2-2; TRBD1 might be the D (6 bases). Germline loops: CDR1 SGHTA, CDR2 FQGNSA. Trimming left V 5 bases short and J 5 bases short, with 18 bases between. The CDR3 has 16 residues. CDR3 in amino acids: CASSHPGTTGTGELFF. The CDR3 bases are TGTGCCAGCAGCCATCCCGGGACAACGGGGACCGGGGAGCTGTTTTTT.

This clonotype was seen only a few times. The chain is built from TRBV29-1 and TRBJ2-7, with D possibly TRBD2 on 5 matching bases. Trimming removed 0 bases from V and 5 bases from J, with 5 bases in between. This CDR3 has 11 residues. Germline V gene lookup returns CDR1 SQVTM and CDR2 ANQGSEA. The DNA of the CDR3 is TGCAGCGTTGAAGAGAGGGACGAGCAGTACTTC. It translates to CSVEERDEQYF.

This clonotype was seen repeatedly, ten times or more. The V call is TRBV12-3 or TRBV12-4, the J call TRBJ1-1; 8 bases map to TRBD1. V shed 5 bases, J shed 4 bases, and the junction held 6 bases outside the gene matches. The CDR3 runs 14 residues. The CDR3 bases are TGTGCCAGCAGTGAACAGGGGGGTAGCACTGAAGCTTTCTTT. This translates into CASSEQGGSTEAFF.

A few counts support this clonotype. This chain links TRBV6-5 with TRBJ2-2, with TRBD2 identical over 9 bases. The CDR3 runs 15 residues. Germline CDR1 and CDR2: MNHEY and SVGAGI. The trim removed 4 bases at V and 9 bases at J, leaving 9 bases unmatched. CDR3 amino acids: CASSLGLAGGRELFF. CDR3 coding DNA: TGTGCCAGCAGTTTGGGACTAGCTGGCGGCCGGGAGCTGTTTTTT.

The genes are TRBV20-1 and TRBJ2-3; D is perhaps TRBD1 (5 bases). CDR3 length: 16 residues. Germline V gene lookup returns CDR1 DFQATT and CDR2 SNEGSKA (reference sequence). V was clipped by 0 bases and J by 2 bases, with 15 bases between them. The CDR3 spells CSARDRVSGPTDTQYF. CDR3 in DNA: TGCAGTGCTAGAGACAGGGTCTCCGGCCCCACAGATACGCAGTATTTT.

The genes are TRBV11-2 and TRBJ2-1; D might be TRBD1 (5 bases). V lost 0 bases to trimming and J lost 8 bases, with 11 bases between them. The CDR3 consists of 14 residues. Germline V gives CDR1 SGHAT, CDR2 FQNNGV. The CDR3 DNA sequence: TGTGCCAGCAGCTTAGAGCAGGGCCCCTATGAGCAGTTCTTC. Residues: CASSLEQGPYEQFF.

This clonotype was seen ten or more times. This rearrangement joins TRBV7-3 to TRBJ2-3; no firm D call. V shed 5 bases and J shed 2 bases, with 8 bases lying between them. Germline CDR1 and CDR2: SGHTA and FQGTGA. The CDR3 is 13 amino acids. Here the CDR3 reads CASSRPDTDTQYF. The CDR3 nucleotides read TGTGCCAGCAGCCGACCAGACACAGATACGCAGTATTTT.

In DNA form, the CDR3 reads TGTGCCAGCAGTGCTAGACAGTGGACTTTCTTT. It codes for CASSARQWTFF. J is TRBJ1-1 and V is TRBV2; maybe TRBD1 (5 bases). The length of the CDR3 is 11 residues. The V gene's germline CDR1 is SNHLY and CDR2 FYNNEI. V dropped 4 bases and J dropped 12 bases, with 12 bases sitting between them.

This clonotype was observed many times. The V and J genes are TRBV7-3 and TRBJ2-3; D is unclear. Trimming took off 4 bases at V and 1 base at J, with 12 bases between the two ends. Germline V gene sequence: CDR1 SGHTA, CDR2 FQGTGA. CDR3 length: 15 amino acids. Here the CDR3 DNA reads TGTGCCAGCAGCTCCGATGGTCACCGCACAGATACGCAGTATTTT. Residues: CASSSDGHRTDTQYF.

The J gene is TRBJ2-5, the V gene TRBV12-3 or TRBV12-4, with 8 bases matching TRBD1. V was pared by 3 bases and J by 5 bases, with 5 bases of the junction left unmatched. CDR3 length: 14 amino acids. The CDR3 is CASSFGQGQETQYF. CDR3 in DNA: TGTGCCAGCAGTTTCGGACAGGGTCAGGAGACCCAGTACTTC.

This clonotype was found a few times. The chain joins TRBV4-3 to TRBJ1-5; the D is unclear. The CDR3 is made up of 18 amino acids. Germline assignment: CDR1 LGHNA and CDR2 YSLEER. V lost 1 base to trimming and J lost 3 bases, with 19 bases between them. CDR3 in amino acids: CASSQGAGSELFNQPQHF. The CDR3 DNA is TGCGCCAGCAGCCAAGGGGCCGGGTCGGAACTCTTCAATCAGCCCCAGCATTTT.

The table lists this clonotype with a few counts. The chain links TRBV5-1 to TRBJ1-1; D gene unclear. V was trimmed by 4 bases and J by 7 bases, leaving 14 bases between them. The length of the CDR3 is 13 residues. CDR1 is SGHRS, CDR2 YFSETQ, per germline. The CDR3 DNA is TGCGCCAGCAGCGTGGAAGGACGGGGTGAAGCTTTCTTT. Translation: CASSVEGRGEAFF.